The TCR beta chain described here comes from a study of monozygotic twins with inflammatory bowel disease. Study-level findings and limits: The data offered no way to tell different T cell subtypes apart. With others, IBD patients shared fewer clonotypes than healthy twins did, especially with disease activity.

It was roughly 3.5 ug of total RNA that each TCR library used. Two nested PCRs, about 15 and 9 cycles, amplified TCRalpha and TCRbeta cDNA. TCRdb re-called the 5' RACE reads and shows each CDR3 protein once, DNA omitted. This sample contains roughly 200,000 distinct CDR3 sequences. The CDR3 covers 14 residues. Germline V gene lookup returns CDR1 SNHLY and CDR2 FYNNEI. About this clonotype itself: The antigen is undetermined.

The gene calls are TRBV2 and TRBJ1-1; TCRdb indicates TRBD1, and absent DNA this call remains unverified. Sequencing was performed on blood. This receptor was identified in a human donor with ulcerative colitis or Crohn's disease, or a healthy co-twin of an affected twin (not recorded which). CDR3 in amino acids: CASRTQGAGDEAFF.